These 3 T cell receptor beta chains were all obtained from the same sample, sequenced in a study of cytotoxic CD8 clonotypes in ibrutinib-treated CLL. Generated by immunoSEQ multiplex PCR, the TCRdb table keeps only in-frame clones and is missing some. This sample carries 150,000 or so clones, approximately 83% of them seen once, and the ten largest clones take roughly 2%. The sample here was PBMCs, taken after 24 months of ibrutinib treatment. The source of these receptors is a human donor with chronic lymphocytic leukemia.

This chain uses TRBV5-5 with TRBJ2-5; TRBD2 agrees at 9 bases. The length of the CDR3 is 14 residues. The germline V gene encodes CDR1 SGHKS and CDR2 YYEKEE (reference sequence). Unmatched junction bases numbered 7, after V lost 5 bases and J lost 5 bases. This CDR3 is CASRMTSGGETQYF. CDR3 in DNA: TGTGCCAGCAGAATGACTAGCGGCGGGGAGACCCAGTACTTC.

V is TRBV28 and J is TRBJ2-1, with D unresolved. CDR1 is MDHEN and CDR2 is SYDVKM in the germline V gene. The ends were cut back, 1 base at V and 4 bases at J, with 5 bases in the middle. The CDR3 extends over 13 amino acids. The CDR3 sequence is CASSLYRYNEQFF. The CDR3 DNA is TGTGCCAGCAGTTTATATCGGTACAATGAGCAGTTCTTC.

This CDR3 is CASSLSAGEQYF. The CDR3 DNA follows: TGTGCCAGCAGCTTGTCGGCGGGCGAGCAGTACTTC. The chain recombines TRBV7-9 with TRBJ2-7; possible D gene TRBD2, 5 bases. This CDR3 has 12 amino acids. Germline V CDR1 and CDR2: SEHNR, FQNEAQ (reference sequence). V was cut by 3 bases and J by 6 bases, with 9 bases left in between.